This T cell receptor beta chain comes out of a study of CD8+CD57+ T cells in acquired aplastic anemia. General observations from the study: Both patients and controls carried the same twenty-nine CD8+ CDR3 sequences.

Concerning this clonotype itself: Its antigen is undetermined.

Genomic DNA was employed as the template in profiling TCR beta VDJ and CDR3. MiXCR, applied by TCRdb to the reads, yields one record per CDR3 protein. This sample has about 98,000 distinct CDR3 sequences, with around 62% found just once. Germline V gene sequence: CDR1 LNHDA, CDR2 SQIVND (reference sequence). V was cut by 7 bases and J by 7 bases, with 11 bases left in between. The CDR3 loop spans 13 amino acids. The authors sequenced patients whose flow cytometry had shown CD8+CD57+ cell expansion. The sequenced sample was sorted CD4+, CD8+, or CD8+CD57+ T cells (not recorded which) from PBMCs. The V and J genes are TRBV19 and TRBJ1-6; no reliable D call. The sequence was obtained from a human donor with aplastic anemia. CDR3 DNA: TGTGCCAGTACCTGGACTGCGAATTCACCCCTCCACTTT. Its protein is CASTWTANSPLHF.